A single sample is the source of the 5 T cell receptor beta chains below, sequenced in a study of blood T cell repertoires in COVID-19. Clones were read by immunoSEQ multiplex PCR, and TCRdb kept only the in-frame ones, dropping some. This sample has 310,000 or so clones, with around 87% found just once. Material for sequencing was peripheral blood. The receptors stem from a man between 65 and 85 years old with acute or convalescent COVID-19.

This sequence joins TRBV24-1 and TRBJ2-6, with TRBD1 identical over 8 bases. Germline CDR1 KGHDR, CDR2 SFDVKD. The trim removed 11 bases at V and 0 bases at J, leaving 2 bases unmatched. This CDR3 is built from 14 residues. The CDR3 spells CAIQGASGANVLTF. CDR3 DNA sequence: TGTGCCATCCAGGGGGCCTCTGGGGCCAACGTCCTGACTTTC.

As to this clone: Additional DNA sequences in this sample encode the identical CDR3. This chain links TRBV5-4 with TRBJ2-5; 14 nucleotides line up with TRBD2. There are 13 residues in the CDR3. Germline CDR1 SGHNT, CDR2 YYREEE (reference sequence). V lost 7 bases, J lost 5 bases, and 1 base stayed unmatched. The CDR3 region has the DNA TGTGCCAGCCGACTAGCGGGGGGGGAGACCCAGTACTTC. This translates into CASRLAGGETQYF.

Only a few counts were recorded for this clone. The J gene is TRBJ1-1, the V gene TRBV19; no clear D gene. Germline-derived CDR1 and CDR2 are LNHDA and SQIVND (reference sequence). V lost 3 bases and J lost 6, with 17 bases in between. The CDR3 is 15 amino acids. CDR3 nucleotide sequence: TGTGCCAGTAGTATTTTTGTGGCGACTAACGCTGAAGCTTTCTTT. Translated, it gives CASSIFVATNAEAFF. Filled out from reference TRBV19 and TRBJ1-1, the complete variable domain reads DGGITQSPKYLFRKEGQNVTLSCEQNLNHDAMYWYRQDPGQGLRLIYYSQIVNDFQKGDIAEGYSVSREKKESFPLTVTSAQKNPTAFYLCASSIFVATNAEAFFGQGTRLTVV.

This clone has just a few counts. The chain combines TRBV27 with TRBJ2-7; 8 bases are shared with TRBD1. The CDR3 contains 16 residues. Germline V lookup: CDR1 MNHEY, CDR2 SMNVEV (reference sequence). The trim removed 5 bases at V and 3 bases at J, leaving 12 bases unmatched. The CDR3 coding sequence is TGTGCCAGCAGTGGGCAGGGGGCCACCTTCCTCTACGAGCAGTACTTC. It yields the protein CASSGQGATFLYEQYF.

The chain joins TRBV5-1 to TRBJ1-2, with 8 positions matching TRBD1. The V gene end was trimmed by 4 bases and the J gene end by 2 bases; junction bases not matched to a gene: 7. Germline CDR1 is SGHRS and CDR2 is YFSETQ. The CDR3 sequence is 15 residues long. CDR3 protein: CASSTTGDYNYGYTF. DNA of the CDR3: TGCGCCAGCAGCACGACAGGGGATTACAACTATGGCTACACCTTC.